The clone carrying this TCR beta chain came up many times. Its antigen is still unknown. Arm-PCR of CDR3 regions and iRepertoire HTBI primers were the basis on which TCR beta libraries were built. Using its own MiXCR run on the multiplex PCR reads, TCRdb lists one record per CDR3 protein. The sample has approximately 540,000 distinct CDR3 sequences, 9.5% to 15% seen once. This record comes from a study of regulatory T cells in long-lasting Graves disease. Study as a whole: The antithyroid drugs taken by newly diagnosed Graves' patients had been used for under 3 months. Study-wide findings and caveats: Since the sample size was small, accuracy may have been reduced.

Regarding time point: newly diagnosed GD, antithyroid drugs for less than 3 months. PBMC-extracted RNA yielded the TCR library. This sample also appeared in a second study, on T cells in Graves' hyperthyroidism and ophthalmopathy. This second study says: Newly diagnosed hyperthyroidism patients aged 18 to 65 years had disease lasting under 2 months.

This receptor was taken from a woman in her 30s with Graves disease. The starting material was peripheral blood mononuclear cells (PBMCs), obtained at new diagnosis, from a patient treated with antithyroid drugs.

The CDR3 loop reads CSVHSESGNTIYF. The CDR3, as DNA: TGCAGCGTTCACAGTGAATCTGGAAACACCATATATTTT. V is TRBV29-1 and J is TRBJ1-3; D unclear. Trimming left V 5 bases short and J 1 base short, with 9 bases between. Looked up from germline, CDR1 is SQVTM and CDR2 is ANQGSEA. This CDR3 has 13 amino acids. The full variable domain, in which reference TRBV29-1 and TRBJ1-3 provide the parts outside the CDR3, is SAVISQKPSRDICQRGTSLTIQCQVDSQVTMMFWYRQQPGQSLTLIATANQGSEATYESGFVIDKFPISRPNLTFSTLTVSNMSPEDSSIYLCSVHSESGNTIYFGEGSWLTVV.